The entry below describes one T cell receptor (beta chain). This clone's antigen is unknown. Base qualities are not provided; no much larger clone lies one nucleotide away. Taken from the germline V gene, the CDR1 and CDR2 loops are SGHTS and YDEGEE. Trimming at the junction amounts to 0 bases on V and 0 bases on J, and the germline ends lie 9 bases apart. The CDR3 runs 16 amino acids, cysteine and phenylalanine included. Just CDR3 DNA is preserved here, 48 bases in frame from base 1. The sample belongs to a study of siplizumab effects on memory and regulatory T cells (dated by TCRdb to about 2019). Broadly, across the study: The study examined how the anti-CD2 antibody siplizumab affects alloreactive T-cell subsets in allogeneic mixed lymphocyte reactions built from human PBMCs. The investigation overall reported the following: Siplizumab significantly reduced the cumulative frequency of alloreactive sequences traceable to unstimulated CD4+ memory T cells. Compared with memory T cells, unstimulated naive T cells appeared more diverse, and naive cells seemed to make a substantial contribution to the alloresponse. Among mappable alloreactive CD4+ clones, the Treg-derived fraction averaged approximately 69% with siplizumab versus about 27% in control reactions. Roughly 80-96% of proliferating CD4+ or CD8+ clones could not be assigned a naive or memory phenotype. Sequences below about 10^-5 frequency were poorly captured, so only a minor fraction of alloreactive clones could be mapped to unstimulated subsets. Whether proliferating Tregs from siplizumab cultures actually had suppressive function was not functionally confirmed.

Receptor amplification or capture employed the immunoSEQ multiplex PCR assay. The deep sequencing platform assayed about 10^5 TCR templates per sample. Genomic DNA extracted from sorted T cells was the material used for TCRbeta CDR3 sequencing. For the original study's pipeline: Clonal analysis of TCRbeta CDR3 data was done in the R programming language. Alloreactive CD4+ and CD8+ clones were identified by comparing unstimulated samples to CFSE-low samples taken after the reaction. By matching sequences to the repertoires of sorted unstimulated Treg and non-Treg cells, each alloreactive CD4+ clone was assigned a regulatory or non-regulatory origin. TCRdb limited this immuneACCESS table to in-frame rearrangements with V and J called. A share of clones is missing; checked studies link under half to unresolved V genes, and the rest is unexplained. V and J calls and clone size are copied from that table; D and trimming were computed from the DNA. In this sample the table shows about 60,000 clones, roughly 85% of which occur a single time. The top ten clones comprise 3.8% of the sample.

Unstimulated CD4+ memory cells were also sequenced in three donor pairs, together with CD4+ naive, CD8+ TEMRA, CD8+ naive and CD8+ effector memory subsets. Sorted unstimulated T cells and proliferating T cells recovered from mixed lymphocyte reactions were subjected to TCRbeta CDR3 sequencing. Fresh whole blood from roughly ten HLA-typed healthy donors was used to isolate PBMCs. The chain couples TRBV5-8 to TRBJ2-2; no D segment can be confidently identified. Source material: memory CD4+ T cells sorted from blood. The cell subset or site label here, explained by the study, means: unstimulated CD4+ memory T cells. The receptor was isolated from a human donor in good health. The sequenced DNA is TGTGCCAGCAGCTTGGGACTGACTTCGAACACCGGGGAGCTGTTTTTT. This encodes CASSLGLTSNTGELFF.